The 26 T cell receptor beta chains given below trace back to one sample, sequenced in a study of shared clonotypes between healthy human individuals. TCRdb's table, derived via immunoSEQ multiplex PCR, lists solely in-frame clones and lacks some. There are about 1.1 million clones in the sample; about 72% occur only once, and 0.89% lies in the top ten. Source material: memory CD4+ T cells from PBMCs. Subset defined: CD45RA-negative fraction. The receptors here all came from a man younger than 35 in good health. Some clones in this sample may be carry-over from other donors' samples.

This clone was recorded only once. At one of its ends the junction is not consistent with the germline gene, which may arise from a read error. V usage is TRBV30 and J usage is TRBJ1-1; D not resolved. Germline V gene data show CDR1 as GTSNPN and CDR2 as SVGIG (reference sequence). CDR3 length: 13 amino acids. CDR3 protein: CAWSRDGSTEAFF. For the CDR3, the DNA is TGTGCATGGAGTCGAGATGGGAGCACTGAAGCTTTCTTT.

The chain joins TRBV28 to TRBJ2-3, with 9 bases lining up with TRBD1. Trimming removed 5 bases from V and 5 bases from J; junction bases left unmatched: 5. The CDR3 covers 14 residues. Germline loops: CDR1 MDHEN, CDR2 SYDVKM. CDR3 bases: TGTGCCAGCAGTCTACAGGGGGCCATAGATACGCAGTATTTT. This translates into CASSLQGAIDTQYF.

This clone appeared once. The chain has TRBV19 and TRBJ2-3, with D maybe TRBD2 (6 bases). CDR3 length equals 13 residues. Germline V lookup: CDR1 LNHDA, CDR2 SQIVND (reference sequence). Trimming shortened V by 3 bases and J by 11 bases, and 15 bases separated the two germline ends. CDR3 bases: TGTGCCAGTAGTATGGGGACGGGGGATGGGCAGTATTTT. Translation gives CASSMGTGDGQYF.

In DNA, the CDR3 is TGCGCCAGCAGCCCCCAATATGGGGATACGCAGTATTTT. Amino acid sequence: CASSPQYGDTQYF. The V call is TRBV10-1, the J call TRBJ2-3, with no clear D. The ends were cut back, 6 bases at V and 6 bases at J, with 13 bases in the middle. This CDR3 spans 13 amino acids. Germline V gene sequence: CDR1 WNHNN, CDR2 SYGVQD (reference sequence).

This clone was seen at least ten times. The V gene is TRBV30, the J gene TRBJ1-2; D not certain. The V and J ends lost 0 bases and 4 bases respectively, with 9 bases between them. Germline CDR1 and CDR2: GTSNPN and SVGIG (reference sequence). This CDR3 has 13 amino acids. The CDR3 here is CAWSVLAAYGYTF. CDR3 nucleotides: TGTGCCTGGAGTGTTCTCGCGGCCTATGGCTACACCTTC.

The chain carries TRBV18 and TRBJ2-3; D is undetermined. Trimming left V 1 base short and J 0 bases short, with 5 bases between. The CDR3 is made up of 14 amino acids. Germline V lookup: CDR1 KGHSH, CDR2 LQKENI. The CDR3 nucleotides are TGTGCCAGCTCACCACGCTCAAGCACAGATACGCAGTATTTT. This codes for CASSPRSSTDTQYF.

The rearrangement joins TRBV5-1 to TRBJ2-1; 8 bases map to TRBD1. The V gene's germline CDR1 is SGHRS and CDR2 YFSETQ. V shed 4 bases and J 7 bases; nucleotides not matched to a gene: 16. The CDR3 runs to 17 residues. The CDR3 DNA is TGCGCCAGCAGCCCGGGGATGACAGGGGCTCCTTTGAATGAGCAGTTCTTC. Translating gives CASSPGMTGAPLNEQFF.

This clone was counted many times. The chain links TRBV21-1 to TRBJ2-7; TRBD2 is taken as the D call from the table, unchecked against the DNA. TRBV21-1 counts as a pseudogene. The length of the CDR3 is 15 residues. CDR3 residues: CASSKVDLVTYEQYF. The DNA of the CDR3 is TGTGCCAGCAGCAAAGTTGACCTAGTCACCTACGAGCAGTACTTC.

Here the CDR3 reads CASSIEGDPLNQPQHF. DNA for the CDR3: TGTGCCAGTAGTATAGAGGGGGATCCTCTAAATCAGCCCCAGCATTTT. The chain links TRBV19 to TRBJ1-5, with D perhaps TRBD1 (5 bases). Trimming left V 0 bases short and J 4 bases short, with 13 bases between. Germline V gene lookup returns CDR1 LNHDA and CDR2 SQIVND (reference sequence). The length of the CDR3 is 16 residues.

The chain couples TRBV4-1 to TRBJ1-5; D possibly corresponds to TRBD1 (6 bases). The CDR3 has 15 amino acids. Trimming stripped 2 bases from V and 7 bases from J, with 15 bases between. Germline CDR1 is MGHRA and CDR2 is YSYEKL. Written as DNA, the CDR3 is TGCGCCAGCAGCCAATTAACACAGGGTAGGCAGCCCCAGCATTTT. It encodes CASSQLTQGRQPQHF.

V is TRBV5-1 and J is TRBJ2-3; D is unresolved. This CDR3 region has 15 residues. CDR1 and CDR2 (germline): SGHRS, YFSETQ. With 0 bases removed from V and 0 bases from J, the gap between germline ends came to 8 bases. The CDR3 bases are TGCGCCAGCAGCTTGGCGTGGCCTAGCACAGATACGCAGTATTTT. Translated, it gives CASSLAWPSTDTQYF.

The chain uses TRBV2 and TRBJ2-1, with TRBD2 matching 7 bases. The V gene end was trimmed by 6 bases and the J gene end by 3 bases; junction bases not matched to a gene: 14. The germline gives CDR1 SNHLY, CDR2 FYNNEI. The CDR3 has 17 amino acids. The CDR3: CASREFGRGSIYNEQFF. For the CDR3, the DNA is TGTGCCAGCAGGGAGTTCGGTCGCGGGAGTATCTACAATGAGCAGTTCTTC.

This clone was counted at least ten times. The V gene is TRBV5-4, the J gene TRBJ2-2, with 7 bases fitting TRBD2. Germline lookup yields CDR1 SGHNT and CDR2 YYREEE (reference sequence). J lost 3 bases, V lost 2 bases, and 4 bases had no gene match. The CDR3 totals 15 residues. The CDR3 DNA follows: TGTGCCAGCAGCTTTAGGACTAGTGACACCGGGGAGCTGTTTTTT. It codes for CASSFRTSDTGELFF.

The chain recombines TRBV7-2 with TRBJ1-5; D not certain. The germline V gene encodes CDR1 SGHTA and CDR2 FQGNSA. CDR3 length equals 16 residues. V was pared by 2 bases and J by 1 base, with 12 bases between. The CDR3 here is CASSLLAGGSNQPQHF. The CDR3 DNA is TGTGCCAGCAGCTTACTGGCAGGAGGGAGCAATCAGCCCCAGCATTTT.

This clone was observed a handful of times. The J gene is TRBJ2-6, the V gene TRBV28; D unresolved. This CDR3 region has 14 residues. The V end was cut by 4 bases, the J end by 0 bases, with 4 bases between. Germline V gene lookup returns CDR1 MDHEN and CDR2 SYDVKM. The CDR3 is CASSWSSGANVLTF. CDR3 bases: TGTGCCAGCAGTTGGTCCTCTGGGGCCAACGTCCTGACTTTC.

The rearrangement links TRBV5-4 to TRBJ2-5, with D perhaps matching TRBD2 (5 bases). Germline values: CDR1 SGHNT, CDR2 YYREEE (reference sequence). This CDR3 comprises 15 residues. Trimming removed 1 base from V and 4 bases from J, with 14 bases in between. The CDR3 protein is CASSLRSARGETQYF. CDR3 nucleotide sequence: TGTGCCAGCAGCTTGCGAAGTGCTCGGGGAGAGACCCAGTACTTC.

This rearrangement joins TRBV7-2 to TRBJ2-7; a possible D gene is TRBD1 (5 bases). Between the trimmed V and J ends, which lost 1 base and 6 bases, there was a span of 10 bases. Germline V lookup: CDR1 SGHTA, CDR2 FQGNSA. The CDR3 extends over 13 amino acids. CDR3 nucleotide sequence: TGTGCCAGCAGCTTAGGTGCAGGGTTCGAGCAGTACTTC. Protein sequence: CASSLGAGFEQYF.

The chain employs TRBV6-9 and TRBJ2-7; 16 bases are shared with TRBD2. The V segment lost 5 bases and the J segment 0 bases; nucleotides outside the gene matches: 16. This CDR3 region has 21 residues. The V gene's germline CDR1 is MNHGY and CDR2 SVAAGI. The CDR3 nucleotides are TGTGCCAGCAGTCCCGGTCCTCCGGGACTAGCGGGAGGGCGAGTCTCCTACGAGCAGTACTTC. Translation: CASSPGPPGLAGGRVSYEQYF.

J is TRBJ2-1 and V is TRBV29-1; 9 bases agree with TRBD1. This CDR3 has 14 residues. J was trimmed by 6 bases and V by 6 bases; bases with no gene match: 9. Germline loops: CDR1 SQVTM, CDR2 ANQGSEA. The CDR3 DNA sequence: TGCAGCGTGTCCCGGGACAGGGCCCCCAATGAGCAGTTCTTC. It is translated as CSVSRDRAPNEQFF.

Worth noting for this clone: This clone may be a read error of a much larger clone one base away. The genes are TRBV6-5 and TRBJ2-5; TRBD2 is a possible D gene (6 bases). CDR1 MNHEY and CDR2 SVGAGI come from the germline V gene. The CDR3 sequence is 14 residues long. The CDR3 region is CASSRTRGGEIQYF. For the CDR3, the DNA is TGTGCCAGCAGCCGAACCCGTGGCGGGGAGATCCAGTACTTC.

The table lists this clone with a count of one. The CDR3 DNA sequence: TGTGCCAGCAGCTATCACAGGGACTTTCCTGAAGCTTTCTTT. Translating it yields CASSYHRDFPEAFF. The chain links TRBV5-8 to TRBJ1-1; a possible D gene is TRBD1 (6 bases). Germline CDR1 and CDR2: SGHTS and YDEGEE. V lost 3 bases to trimming and J lost 6 bases, with 15 bases between them. The CDR3 runs 14 residues.

J is TRBJ2-5 and V is TRBV29-1; unclear D gene. The germline V gene encodes CDR1 SQVTM and CDR2 ANQGSEA. V lost 7 bases, J lost 4 bases, and 13 bases lay in between. The CDR3 totals 12 residues. CDR3 protein: CSGTSSLETQYF. The CDR3 region has the DNA TGCAGCGGGACCTCATCTTTAGAGACCCAGTACTTC.

This clone was picked up one time. The V call is TRBV11-3, the J call TRBJ2-5, with TRBD1 matching over 7 bases. After removal of 5 bases from V and 0 bases from J, the junction contained 3 bases not matched to a gene. Per germline, CDR1 SGHNT and CDR2 YENEEA. The CDR3 spans 14 residues. The CDR3 DNA reads as TGTGCCAGCAGCCTGGGACAGTACCAAGAGACCCAGTACTTC. Its protein is CASSLGQYQETQYF.

This clone was counted a single time. The V and J genes are TRBV30 and TRBJ1-4, with D unresolved. CDR3 length: 13 residues. Trimming stripped 1 base from V and 11 bases from J, with 14 bases between. Germline V lookup: CDR1 GTSNPN, CDR2 SVGIG (reference sequence). The CDR3 loop reads CAWSGVPLRKLFF. As DNA, the CDR3 is TGTGCCTGGAGTGGGGTTCCCCTTAGGAAACTGTTTTTT.

This clone showed up just a few times. V gene TRBV6-1 combines with J gene TRBJ1-5; unclear D gene. Germline CDR1 reads MNHNS; CDR2 reads SASEGT. Trimming removed 4 bases at V and 0 bases at J, with 4 bases between. This CDR3 comprises 13 residues. CDR3 nucleotide sequence: TGTGCCAGCAGTGCTGATAGCAATCAGCCCCAGCATTTT. This translates into CASSADSNQPQHF.

The V and J genes are TRBV7-3 and TRBJ1-1, with D hard to call. This CDR3 has 13 residues. V lost 5 bases to trimming and J lost 0 bases, with 7 bases between them. Per the germline V gene, CDR1 is SGHTA and CDR2 is FQGTGA. CDR3 sequence reads: CASSPLLNTEAFF. Here the CDR3 DNA reads TGTGCCAGCAGCCCTCTTTTGAACACTGAAGCTTTCTTT.